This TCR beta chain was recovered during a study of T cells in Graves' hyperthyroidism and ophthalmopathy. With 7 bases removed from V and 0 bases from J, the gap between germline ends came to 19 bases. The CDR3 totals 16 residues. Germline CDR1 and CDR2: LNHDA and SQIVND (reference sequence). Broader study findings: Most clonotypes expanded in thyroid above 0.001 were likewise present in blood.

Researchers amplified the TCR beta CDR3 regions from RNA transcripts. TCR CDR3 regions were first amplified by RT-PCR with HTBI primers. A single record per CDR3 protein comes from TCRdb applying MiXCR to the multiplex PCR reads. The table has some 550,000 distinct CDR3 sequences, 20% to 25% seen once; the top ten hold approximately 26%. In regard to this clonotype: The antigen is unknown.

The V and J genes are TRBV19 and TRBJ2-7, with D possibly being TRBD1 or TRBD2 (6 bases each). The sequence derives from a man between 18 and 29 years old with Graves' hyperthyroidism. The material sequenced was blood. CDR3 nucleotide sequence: TGTGCCAGTACCTCAAGCGGGCAGGGGAGCTCCTACGAGCAGTACTTC. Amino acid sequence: CASTSSGQGSSYEQYF. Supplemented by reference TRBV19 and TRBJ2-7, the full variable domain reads DGGITQSPKYLFRKEGQNVTLSCEQNLNHDAMYWYRQDPGQGLRLIYYSQIVNDFQKGDIAEGYSVSREKKESFPLTVTSAQKNPTAFYLCASTSSGQGSSYEQYFGPGTRLTVT.